The sample holds one count of the clone carrying this T cell receptor beta chain. The germline V gene has CDR1 SEHNR and CDR2 FQNEAQ (reference sequence). Trimming shortened V by 3 bases and J by 2 bases, and 17 bases separated the two germline ends. CDR3 length: 16 amino acids. The table came from immunoSEQ multiplex PCR; TCRdb's copy has only in-frame clones and leaves some out. The data hold fewer than 75,000 clones, with roughly 90% observed a single time. These data belong to a study of PD-L1 blockade in urothelial cancer. The wider study: The analyses of blood took place 3 weeks (second dose) and 6 weeks after treatment start.

Indicated time point: pretreatment peripheral blood. Samples were collected from each patient before treatment and during treatment. Each patient gave between 1 and 8 of them in total. The source is a man aged 65 to 79 with urothelial cancer. V gene TRBV7-9 combines with J gene TRBJ2-7; possibly TRBD1 for D (5 bases). Sample: PBMCs, taken around atezolizumab (anti-PD-L1) treatment. The CDR3 bases are TGTGCCAGCAGCTTTCCCCAGGGTAGGACGACCTACGAGCAGTACTTC. This sequence encodes CASSFPQGRTTYEQYF.